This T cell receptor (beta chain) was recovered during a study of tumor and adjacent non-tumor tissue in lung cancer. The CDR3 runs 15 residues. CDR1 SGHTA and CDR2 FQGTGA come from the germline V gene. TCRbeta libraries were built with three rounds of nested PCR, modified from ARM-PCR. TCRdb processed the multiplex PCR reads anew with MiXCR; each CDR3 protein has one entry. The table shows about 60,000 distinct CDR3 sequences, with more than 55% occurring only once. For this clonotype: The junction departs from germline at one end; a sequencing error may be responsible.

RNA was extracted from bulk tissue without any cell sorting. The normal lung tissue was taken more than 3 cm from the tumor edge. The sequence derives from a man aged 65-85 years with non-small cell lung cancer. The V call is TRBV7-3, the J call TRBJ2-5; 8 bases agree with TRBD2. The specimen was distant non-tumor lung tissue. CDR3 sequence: CARSLNGGGEETQYF. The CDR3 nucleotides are TGTGCCAGGAGCTTAAACGGGGGGGGGGAAGAGACCCAGTACTTC.